The clone carrying this T cell receptor beta chain came up many times. Its target is unknown. The data were taken from a study of identical twins. TCRdb reprocessed the 5' RACE reads with MiXCR, giving one entry per CDR3 protein. The sample has some 240,000 distinct CDR3 sequences, over 9.5% seen once. General observations from the study: The conclusions drew on cross-sectional statistical analysis instead of tracking the same donors. Insertions were reduced in abundant cord blood beta clonotypes but not in memory repertoires.

The CDR3 has 18 residues. CDR1 is SGDLS and CDR2 is YYNGEE in the germline V gene. The junction had 10 bases not matched to a gene; V was cut back by 0 bases and J by 2 bases. Sequencing input: memory T cells sorted from blood. The sequence derives from a man aged 45-65 years in good health. The V gene is TRBV9, the J gene TRBJ2-3, with 9 bases matching TRBD2. In nucleotides, the CDR3 is TGTGCCAGCAGCGTAGCTTCCAGCGGGGGGCCGTTCACAGATACGCAGTATTTT. Its protein is CASSVASSGGPFTDTQYF.